The 30 T cell receptor beta chains below come from one sample, sequenced in a study of cytomegalovirus exposure and HLA in healthy donors. The PCR contained 60 Vbeta and 13 Jbeta primers. Sequenced by immunoSEQ multiplex PCR; TCRdb stores in-frame clones only, minus some. The table includes approximately 160,000 clones, 68% detected once. Input material: PBMCs. Receptor source: a man over 45 in good health and CMV-seronegative.

The rearrangement joins TRBV5-1 to TRBJ1-2; possibly TRBD1 for D (5 bases). V was trimmed by 3 bases and J by 4 bases, leaving 10 bases between them. Germline loops: CDR1 SGHRS, CDR2 YFSETQ. This CDR3 spans 13 amino acids. The CDR3 DNA reads TGCGCCAGCAGCTCCGGGGGGAGCTATGGCTACACCTTC. It translates to CASSSGGSYGYTF. The full variable domain, in which reference TRBV5-1 and TRBJ1-2 provide the parts outside the CDR3, is KAGVTQTPRYLIKTRGQQVTLSCSPISGHRSVSWYQQTPGQGLQFLFEYFSETQRNKGNFPGRFSGRQFSNSRSEMNVSTLELGDSALYLCASSSGGSYGYTFGSGTRLTVV.

In this sample, this clone turned up a few times. The chain joins TRBV6-5 to TRBJ1-4, with D unclear. The CDR3 consists of 13 residues. V lost 6 bases and J lost 3, with 8 bases in between. Looked up from germline, CDR1 is MNHEY and CDR2 is SVGAGI. CDR3: CASRAGANEKLFF. The CDR3 DNA reads TGTGCCAGCAGGGCAGGTGCTAATGAAAAACTGTTTTTT.

This chain links TRBV5-1 with TRBJ1-3; 9 nucleotides align to TRBD1. V dropped 4 bases and J dropped 4; count of bases not matched to a gene: 6. The CDR3 totals 15 residues. CDR1 SGHRS and CDR2 YFSETQ come from the germline V gene. CDR3 in amino acids: CASSTDRGTGNTIYF. The DNA of the CDR3 is TGCGCCAGCAGCACCGACAGGGGGACCGGAAACACCATATATTTT.

This clone was counted between two and nine times. The gene calls are TRBV5-8 and TRBJ2-6; the D gene is possibly TRBD1 (6 bases). V was pared by 4 bases and J by 1 base, with 12 bases between. CDR3 length: 16 amino acids. The germline V gene has CDR1 SGHTS and CDR2 YDEGEE. CDR3: CASSPAGVSGANVLTF. The CDR3 region has the DNA TGTGCCAGCAGCCCAGCAGGGGTTTCTGGGGCCAACGTCCTGACTTTC.

The chain recombines TRBV7-9 with TRBJ1-1; D remains ambiguous. Trimming shortened V by 6 bases and J by 1 base, and 12 bases separated the two germline ends. From germline, CDR1 is SEHNR and CDR2 FQNEAQ (reference sequence). The CDR3 has 14 amino acids. The CDR3 DNA follows: TGTGCCAGCAGTCTACCCCCGTCGAACACTGAAGCTTTCTTT. Translating gives CASSLPPSNTEAFF.

The rearrangement uses TRBV28 and TRBJ1-5; D is undetermined. The V end was cut by 3 bases, the J end by 1 base, with 10 bases between. Germline V gene sequence: CDR1 MDHEN, CDR2 SYDVKM. CDR3 size: 15 residues. CDR3 nucleotide sequence: TGTGCCAGCAGTTTGACCGGGGAGAGCAATCAGCCCCAGCATTTT. The encoded protein is CASSLTGESNQPQHF. Full variable domain (missing parts from reference TRBV28 and TRBJ1-5): DVKVTQSSRYLVKRTGEKVFLECVQDMDHENMFWYRQDPGLGLRLIYFSYDVKMKEKGDIPEGYSVSREKKERFSLILESASTNQTSMYLCASSLTGESNQPQHFGDGTRLSIL.

The rearrangement links TRBV28 to TRBJ1-1; 9 positions agree with TRBD1. CDR1 is MDHEN and CDR2 is SYDVKM in the germline V gene. The CDR3 contains 13 residues. Trimming removed 8 bases from V and 1 base from J; junction bases left unmatched: 2. The CDR3 DNA reads as TGTGCCAGCGTACAGGGGGCGAACACTGAAGCTTTCTTT. Protein: CASVQGANTEAFF.

This clone was detected only a few times. This chain connects TRBV20-1 to TRBJ1-1, with 7 nucleotides matching TRBD1. The V gene end was trimmed by 4 bases and the J gene end by 11 bases; junction bases not matched to a gene: 7. CDR1 and CDR2 from the germline V gene are DFQATT and SNEGSKA (reference sequence). The CDR3 contains 11 residues. The CDR3 loop reads CSAKRQGYAFF. The CDR3 DNA reads TGCAGTGCTAAACGACAGGGATATGCTTTCTTT.

V usage is TRBV5-1 and J usage is TRBJ2-5; TRBD1 matches at 8 bases. After removal of 4 bases from V and 1 base from J, the junction contained 9 bases not matched to a gene. Germline V gives CDR1 SGHRS, CDR2 YFSETQ. The CDR3 runs to 16 residues. The CDR3 DNA reads TGCGCCAGCAGCCTACCTAGGACAGGGACCCAAGAGACCCAGTACTTC. Residues: CASSLPRTGTQETQYF.

This chain links TRBV29-1 with TRBJ1-5; 9 bases align to TRBD1. V trimming: 5 bases; J trimming: 6 bases; junction bases outside the gene matches: 14. This CDR3 comprises 16 residues. Per the germline V gene, CDR1 is SQVTM and CDR2 is ANQGSEA. CDR3 nucleotides: TGCAGCGTTAAGACTTACCGGGACAGGGACGGTCAGCCCCAGCATTTT. Translated: CSVKTYRDRDGQPQHF.

The gene calls are TRBV7-2 and TRBJ2-1; 9 bases align to TRBD1. This CDR3 is 13 amino acids long. CDR1 SGHTA and CDR2 FQGNSA come from the germline V gene. J was trimmed by 12 bases and V by 5 bases; bases with no gene match: 8. CDR3 sequence: CASSLEGQGRQFF. The DNA for the CDR3 is TGTGCCAGCAGCCTGGAGGGACAGGGCCGGCAGTTCTTC.

This chain joins TRBV28 and TRBJ1-4, with 8 bases matching TRBD1. Trimming took 3 bases from V and 5 from J; bases not matched to a gene: 2. From germline, CDR1 is MDHEN and CDR2 SYDVKM. The CDR3 is 14 residues long. The CDR3 here is CASSFRQGNEKLFF. Written as DNA, the CDR3 is TGTGCCAGCAGTTTCAGACAGGGGAATGAAAAACTGTTTTTT. The full variable domain, its missing parts supplied by reference TRBV28 and TRBJ1-4, is DVKVTQSSRYLVKRTGEKVFLECVQDMDHENMFWYRQDPGLGLRLIYFSYDVKMKEKGDIPEGYSVSREKKERFSLILESASTNQTSMYLCASSFRQGNEKLFFGSGTQLSVL.

The J gene is TRBJ2-1, the V gene TRBV9, with 8 bases identical to TRBD1. The V gene's germline CDR1 is SGDLS and CDR2 YYNGEE. The CDR3 spans 17 residues. The junction had 10 bases not matched to a gene; V was cut back by 5 bases and J by 0 bases. Here the CDR3 DNA reads TGTGCCAGCAGTCCCTTCCGGGACAGGAGCTCCTACAATGAGCAGTTCTTC. Translation: CASSPFRDRSSYNEQFF.

V and J are TRBV9 and TRBJ2-3; D call uncertain. This CDR3 is built from 13 residues. The V gene lost 3 bases and the J gene lost 6 bases, with 11 bases spanning the gap. Germline values: CDR1 SGDLS, CDR2 YYNGEE. This CDR3 is CASSGYDGDTQYF. In DNA form, the CDR3 reads TGTGCCAGCAGCGGATACGACGGGGATACGCAGTATTTT.

J is TRBJ2-7 and V is TRBV2; 9 bases agree with TRBD1. CDR3 length: 15 residues. CDR1 is SNHLY, CDR2 FYNNEI, per germline. J lost 6 bases, V lost 5 bases, and 11 bases had no gene match. CDR3 region: CASSSSRQGGVEQYF. CDR3 bases: TGTGCCAGCAGTTCGTCCAGACAGGGGGGTGTCGAGCAGTACTTC.

The rearrangement uses TRBV9 and TRBJ2-5; 7 bases agree with TRBD1. CDR3 length equals 15 residues. V was clipped by 0 bases and J by 5 bases; unmatched bases: 7. Looked up from germline, CDR1 is SGDLS and CDR2 is YYNGEE. The CDR3 DNA is TGTGCCAGCAGCGTAGTATCCCAGGGACAGGAGACCCAGTACTTC. This encodes CASSVVSQGQETQYF. Full variable domain (remainder filled in from reference TRBV9 and TRBJ2-5): DSGVTQTPKHLITATGQRVTLRCSPRSGDLSVYWYQQSLDQGLQFLIQYYNGEERAKGNILERFSAQQFPDLHSELNLSSLELGDSALYFCASSVVSQGQETQYFGPGTRLLVL.

This rearrangement joins TRBV27 to TRBJ1-4; 10 bases map to TRBD1. The CDR3 covers 15 residues. Germline CDR1 and CDR2: MNHEY and SMNVEV (reference sequence). Trimming cost V 5 bases and J 8 bases; bases outside gene matches: 8. CDR3 protein: CASSPDRGREEKLFF. The CDR3 coding sequence is TGTGCCAGCAGTCCAGACAGGGGGCGGGAGGAAAAACTGTTTTTT.

This clone was seen a few times. The V and J genes are TRBV6-5 and TRBJ1-1, with D tentatively TRBD1 (5 bases). Germline CDR1 is MNHEY and CDR2 is SVGAGI. The CDR3 covers 13 residues. The V gene lost 1 base and the J gene lost 4 bases, with 7 bases spanning the gap. DNA of the CDR3: TGTGCCAGCAGTTACTGGGGGGGCACTGAAGCTTTCTTT. The encoded protein is CASSYWGGTEAFF.

This rearrangement joins TRBV28 to TRBJ1-2; 12 bases align to TRBD1. The length of the CDR3 is 17 residues. V shed 2 bases and J 6 bases; nucleotides not matched to a gene: 10. Germline V gives CDR1 MDHEN, CDR2 SYDVKM. The CDR3 DNA sequence: TGTGCCAGCAGTTTAGGGACAGGGGGCGGCTTTTACGATGGCTACACCTTC. Amino acid sequence: CASSLGTGGGFYDGYTF.

This clone was seen only once. This chain joins TRBV9 and TRBJ1-1; weak D call: TRBD1 (5 bases). Per germline, CDR1 SGDLS and CDR2 YYNGEE. Trimming removed 0 bases at V and 0 bases at J, with 15 bases between. The CDR3 loop spans 17 amino acids. The CDR3 DNA reads as TGTGCCAGCAGCGTAGTGGGGGGGGAGGGGATGAACACTGAAGCTTTCTTT. It specifies CASSVVGGEGMNTEAFF.

This chain uses TRBV27 with TRBJ2-4; TRBD2 is a possible D gene (5 bases). Germline V gene lookup returns CDR1 MNHEY and CDR2 SMNVEV (reference sequence). The V end lost 2 bases, the J end lost 1 base, and 6 bases lay between the germline ends. The CDR3 totals 14 residues. The CDR3 DNA follows: TGTGCCAGCAGTTTAAGAGGGGCCAAAAACATTCAGTACTTC. Translated: CASSLRGAKNIQYF.

The chain combines TRBV6-1 with TRBJ2-3, with 9 bases aligning to TRBD1. The V segment lost 6 bases and the J segment 4 bases; nucleotides outside the gene matches: 8. Germline values: CDR1 MNHNS, CDR2 SASEGT. CDR3 length: 15 residues. CDR3 residues: CASRGQGSGADTQYF. The CDR3 nucleotides are TGTGCCAGCAGGGGACAGGGATCTGGGGCAGATACGCAGTATTTT.

The chain employs TRBV6-5 and TRBJ1-1, with 8 bases that match TRBD1. CDR3 length: 13 amino acids. CDR1 and CDR2 from the germline V gene are MNHEY and SVGAGI. The V gene end was trimmed by 6 bases and the J gene end by 5 bases; junction bases not matched to a gene: 5. For the CDR3, the DNA is TGTGCCAGCAGGCTCACAGGGGGTACTGAAGCTTTCTTT. It specifies CASRLTGGTEAFF.

The chain uses TRBV19 and TRBJ1-5; TRBD1 is a possible D gene (6 bases). The germline V and J ends were trimmed by 7 bases and 6 bases, with 13 bases remaining between them. CDR3 length: 13 residues. Germline values: CDR1 LNHDA, CDR2 SQIVND (reference sequence). The CDR3 protein is CASIKQGSQPQHF. The CDR3 DNA is TGTGCCAGTATTAAACAGGGAAGTCAGCCCCAGCATTTT.

This chain links TRBV6-4 with TRBJ2-3; 8 nucleotides line up with TRBD2. Trimming took 2 bases from V and 0 from J; bases not matched to a gene: 7. The CDR3 has 17 residues. The V gene's germline CDR1 is MRHNA and CDR2 SNTAGT. CDR3 bases: TGTGCCAGCAGTGACCCTAGACTAGCGAGTAGCACAGATACGCAGTATTTT. It codes for CASSDPRLASSTDTQYF.

This chain connects TRBV18 to TRBJ2-1, with TRBD1 matching over 8 bases. J was trimmed by 3 bases and V by 2 bases; bases with no gene match: 3. The CDR3 sequence is 15 residues long. Germline V gene sequence: CDR1 KGHSH, CDR2 LQKENI. CDR3 in amino acids: CASSPLDRVYNEQFF. Written as DNA, the CDR3 is TGTGCCAGCTCACCATTGGACAGGGTCTACAATGAGCAGTTCTTC.

Note on this clone: Within the sample, other DNA sequences also encode this same CDR3. This chain joins TRBV5-1 and TRBJ1-3, with 7 bases lining up with TRBD1. The length of the CDR3 is 14 residues. CDR1 SGHRS and CDR2 YFSETQ come from the germline V gene. V shed 4 bases and J 1 base; nucleotides not matched to a gene: 2. DNA of the CDR3: TGCGCCAGCAGCCAGACAGGGTCTGGAAACACCATATATTTT. It encodes CASSQTGSGNTIYF.

This rearrangement joins TRBV6-5 to TRBJ1-1; 7 bases fit TRBD1. The CDR3 sequence is 14 residues long. Germline CDR1 is MNHEY and CDR2 is SVGAGI. Germline trimming cut 7 bases from V and 1 base from J; bases unmatched to any gene: 6. The CDR3: CASTPPGGNTEAFF. The CDR3 DNA follows: TGTGCCAGCACTCCGCCAGGGGGGAACACTGAAGCTTTCTTT.

V is TRBV6-1 and J is TRBJ2-6; D possibly corresponds to TRBD2 (5 bases). V was trimmed by 6 bases and J by 0 bases, leaving 6 bases between them. Germline CDR1 and CDR2: MNHNS and SASEGT. The CDR3 contains 14 residues. CDR3 region: CASRDFSGANVLTF. As DNA, the CDR3 is TGTGCCAGCAGGGACTTCTCTGGGGCCAACGTCCTGACTTTC.

The chain has TRBV7-2 and TRBJ2-5; unclear D gene. The CDR3 is made up of 13 amino acids. Trimming pared 4 bases from V and 4 bases from J, leaving 10 bases between. Germline V gene data show CDR1 as SGHTA and CDR2 as FQGNSA. This CDR3 is CASSSAYGETQYF. CDR3 sequence (DNA): TGTGCCAGCAGCTCCGCGTATGGAGAGACCCAGTACTTC.